Each of the 23 T cell receptor beta chains below was sequenced from the same sample in a study of regulatory T cells in long-lasting Graves disease. Sample time point: persistent/refractory GD, antithyroid drugs over 5 years with positive TRAb. PBMC-extracted RNA yielded the TCR library. TCR beta libraries were built with iRepertoire HTBI primers and Arm-PCR of CDR3 regions. One entry per CDR3 protein, called by TCRdb with MiXCR from the multiplex PCR reads. The sample has some 470,000 distinct CDR3 sequences, 20% to 25% seen once. This sample comprised peripheral blood mononuclear cells (PBMCs), obtained when the disease was refractory, from a patient treated with antithyroid drugs. These receptor sequences come from a female donor with Graves disease.

This clonotype has more than one count but fewer than ten. The chain uses TRBV25-1 and TRBJ2-5; 7 bases map to TRBD1. Germline V CDR1 and CDR2: MGHDK, SYGVNS. The J segment lost 6 bases and the V segment lost 5 bases, leaving 9 bases of the junction unmatched. The CDR3 length is 14 residues. In DNA, the CDR3 is TGTGCCAGCAGTCGGATAGGGGGCAGAAAGACCCAGTACTTC. Its protein product is CASSRIGGRKTQYF.

This clonotype was observed at least ten times. The J gene is TRBJ1-2, the V gene TRBV11-3, with a weak D call TRBD1 (6 bases). Trimming removed 3 bases at V and 6 bases at J, with 8 bases between. Looked up from germline, CDR1 is SGHNT and CDR2 is YENEEA. CDR3 length: 12 amino acids. This chain's CDR3 is CASSFSGDGYTF. CDR3 DNA: TGTGCCAGCAGCTTCTCAGGGGATGGCTACACCTTC.

This chain joins TRBV28 and TRBJ2-3, with 8 bases matching TRBD2. V was pared by 2 bases and J by 2 bases, with 15 bases of the junction left unmatched. The CDR3 runs to 19 residues. Germline assignment: CDR1 MDHEN and CDR2 SYDVKM. The CDR3 protein is CASSLLLAGGSSFTDTQYF. CDR3 DNA sequence: TGTGCCAGCAGTTTACTTCTGGCGGGGGGTTCGTCTTTCACAGATACGCAGTATTTT. Variable domain in full (rest from reference TRBV28 and TRBJ2-3): DVKVTQSSRYLVKRTGEKVFLECVQDMDHENMFWYRQDPGLGLRLIYFSYDVKMKEKGDIPEGYSVSREKKERFSLILESASTNQTSMYLCASSLLLAGGSSFTDTQYFGPGTRLTVL.

This clonotype was picked up many times. The chain joins TRBV2 to TRBJ1-4; no clear D gene. Germline V gene lookup returns CDR1 SNHLY and CDR2 FYNNEI. The CDR3 has 15 residues. Trimming stripped 4 bases from V and 0 bases from J, with 9 bases between. The CDR3 DNA reads as TGTGCCAGCAGTGGAACGTCAGCAACTAATGAAAAACTGTTTTTT. Amino acids: CASSGTSATNEKLFF.

This clonotype was detected only a few times. The chain combines TRBV6-1 with TRBJ2-2; D is ambiguous. Trimming removed 6 bases at V and 2 bases at J, with 10 bases between. Germline CDR1 reads MNHNS; CDR2 reads SASEGT. This CDR3 has 14 amino acids. Here the CDR3 reads CASRGRVNTGELFF. The CDR3 DNA is TGTGCCAGCAGAGGACGGGTCAACACCGGGGAGCTGTTTTTT.

This clonotype was seen ten or more times. V usage is TRBV19 and J usage is TRBJ1-5; TRBD1 is a possible D gene (5 bases). CDR1 and CDR2 from the germline V gene are LNHDA and SQIVND (reference sequence). V was pared by 8 bases and J by 2 bases, with 13 bases between. CDR3 size: 14 residues. In DNA, the CDR3 is TGTGCCAGTTCGGGGCTAGGGGGCAATCAGCCCCAGCATTTT. It specifies CASSGLGGNQPQHF.

The rearrangement uses TRBV7-9 and TRBJ1-5; no clear D gene. Trimming pared 5 bases from V and 10 bases from J, leaving 12 bases between. Germline V gene lookup returns CDR1 SEHNR and CDR2 FQNEAQ (reference sequence). The length of the CDR3 is 12 residues. The DNA for the CDR3 is TGTGCCAGCAGCCTGTCGGCGGGCCCCCAGCATTTT. Amino acids: CASSLSAGPQHF.

J is TRBJ2-7 and V is TRBV4-3; D is ambiguous. The CDR3 is 14 residues long. Trimming took off 0 bases at V and 2 bases at J, with 8 bases between the two ends. Germline values: CDR1 LGHNA, CDR2 YSLEER. The CDR3 reads CASSQDSGAYEQYF. CDR3 DNA: TGCGCCAGCAGCCAAGATAGTGGGGCCTACGAGCAGTACTTC.

This clonotype was picked up a small number of times. The V gene is TRBV7-6, the J gene TRBJ2-7, with 8 bases aligning to TRBD2. The CDR3 is made up of 15 amino acids. V dropped 0 bases and J dropped 4; count of bases not matched to a gene: 5. The germline V gene encodes CDR1 SGHVS and CDR2 FNYEAQ. DNA for the CDR3: TGTGCCAGCAGCTTAGCGAGGCCTAGCGGGTACGAGCAGTACTTC. Translating it yields CASSLARPSGYEQYF.

Concerning this clonotype: At one end, the junction sequence differs from germline, possibly due to a read error. The rearrangement links TRBV27 to TRBJ1-5; D uncertain. This CDR3 has 16 residues. Germline V CDR1 and CDR2: MNHEY, SMNVEV (reference sequence). The DNA of the CDR3 is TGTGCCAGCAGTTTACTCCCGGCTGGCGGTAATCGGCCCCAGCATTTT. This translates into CASSLLPAGGNRPQHF.

There are many counts of this clonotype. V is TRBV28 and J is TRBJ2-6; 7 positions agree with TRBD1. Germline-derived CDR1 and CDR2 are MDHEN and SYDVKM. The V and J ends lost 7 bases and 0 bases, in that order; junction bases with no gene match: 24. This CDR3 has 22 residues. The CDR3, as DNA: TGTGCCAGCACCAAGACAGGGCAGGGATCCTGGTGGTTACACTCTGGGGCCAACGTCCTGACTTTC. Encoded protein: CASTKTGQGSWWLHSGANVLTF.

Ten or more counts support this clonotype. This chain uses TRBV7-9 with TRBJ2-7; D is unclear. The V gene's germline CDR1 is SEHNR and CDR2 FQNEAQ (reference sequence). The germline V and J ends were trimmed by 2 bases and 0 bases, with 8 bases remaining between them. CDR3 length equals 14 residues. The CDR3 nucleotides read TGTGCCAGCAGCTTACTTACGGACTCCTACGAGCAGTACTTC. Its protein is CASSLLTDSYEQYF.

Only a few counts were recorded for this clonotype. The chain couples TRBV9 to TRBJ2-2, with D perhaps given as TRBD1 or TRBD2 (5 bases each). The CDR3 sequence is 17 residues long. Germline values: CDR1 SGDLS, CDR2 YYNGEE. Trimming stripped 0 bases from V and 3 bases from J, with 15 bases between. The CDR3 DNA reads as TGTGCCAGCAGCGTAGTGCGAGGGGAGTTGGACACCGGGGAGCTGTTTTTT. This gives the protein CASSVVRGELDTGELFF.

Remarks on this clonotype: Its ends do not fully match the called genes, so a read error is possible. V usage is TRBV15 and J usage is TRBJ1-6; 9 bases are a match to TRBD1. The germline gives CDR1 LNHNV, CDR2 YYDKDF (reference sequence). The CDR3 runs 16 residues. The CDR3 loop reads CVTSRDRAGYNSPLHF. CDR3 coding DNA: TGTGTCACCAGCAGGGACAGGGCAGGCTATAATTCACCCCTCCACTTT.

The rearrangement links TRBV3-1 to TRBJ1-5; D unresolved. In germline, CDR1 is LGHDT, CDR2 YNNKEL (reference sequence). The CDR3 is 14 residues long. V gave up 6 bases and J gave up 3 bases, with 12 bases separating them. In nucleotides, the CDR3 is TGTGCCAGCAGTCCCTGGGGAACCAATCAGCCCCAGCATTTT. It is translated as CASSPWGTNQPQHF.

V usage is TRBV7-2 and J usage is TRBJ1-3, with a possible D match to TRBD1 (5 bases). Germline V gives CDR1 SGHTA, CDR2 FQGNSA. The CDR3 runs 15 residues. Trimming took 5 bases from V and 4 from J, leaving 15 bases between them. CDR3 DNA sequence: TGTGCCAGCAGCCGGGGGTTAGGACCCGGAAACACCATATATTTT. Its translation is CASSRGLGPGNTIYF. Together with reference TRBV7-2 and TRBJ1-3, the CDR3 gives the full variable domain: GAGVSQSPSNKVTEKGKDVELRCDPISGHTALYWYRQSLGQGLEFLIYFQGNSAPDKSGLPSDRFSAERTGGSVSTLTIQRTQQEDSAVYLCASSRGLGPGNTIYFGEGSWLTVV.

The V call is TRBV2, the J call TRBJ1-1; unclear D gene. Between the trimmed V and J ends, which lost 7 bases and 5 bases, there was a span of 8 bases. This CDR3 is 11 amino acids long. Germline loops: CDR1 SNHLY, CDR2 FYNNEI. CDR3 region: CASNPGTEAFF. CDR3 in DNA: TGTGCCAGCAACCCGGGGACTGAAGCTTTCTTT.

This chain links TRBV7-8 with TRBJ2-5; a weak D match, TRBD1 (5 bases). The CDR3 is made up of 14 amino acids. V was pared by 2 bases and J by 5 bases, with 12 bases between. The germline V gene has CDR1 SGHVS and CDR2 FQNEAQ. The CDR3 region has the DNA TGTGCCAGCAGCTTAATAGGGGCGCGGGAGACCCAGTACTTC. Residues: CASSLIGARETQYF.

The chain recombines TRBV28 with TRBJ1-5, with TRBD1 as a possible D gene (6 bases). This CDR3 region has 14 residues. V was trimmed by 5 bases and J by 2 bases, leaving 10 bases between them. Germline lookup yields CDR1 MDHEN and CDR2 SYDVKM. CDR3 in DNA: TGTGCCAGCAGTGTTGACAGGCGCAATCAGCCCCAGCATTTT. Translated: CASSVDRRNQPQHF.

The J gene is TRBJ1-1, the V gene TRBV5-1, with unresolved D. The CDR3 has 15 residues. In germline, CDR1 is SGHRS, CDR2 YFSETQ. V dropped 1 base and J dropped 3 bases, with 13 bases sitting between them. The CDR3 bases are TGCGCCAGCAGCTTGCTCCAAAAATGGGACACTGAAGCTTTCTTT. Protein: CASSLLQKWDTEAFF.

Of note for this clonotype: A much larger clone differs from this one at a single base, so this may be a read error. The chain couples TRBV6-1 to TRBJ2-2; tentatively, D is TRBD2 (5 bases). CDR3 length equals 14 residues. Per germline, CDR1 MNHNS and CDR2 SASEGT. The chain's CDR3 is CVSPGYANTGELFF. DNA for the CDR3: TGTGTCAGCCCGGGATACGCGAACACCGGGGAGCTGTTTTTT.

The chain uses TRBV27 and TRBJ2-7, with D perhaps matching TRBD2 (5 bases). Germline V gene lookup returns CDR1 MNHEY and CDR2 SMNVEV (reference sequence). The CDR3 sequence is 16 residues long. The germline V and J ends were trimmed by 2 bases and 0 bases, with 14 bases remaining between them. The CDR3 is CASSLTPDWVSYEQYF. Here the CDR3 DNA reads TGTGCCAGCAGTTTAACCCCGGACTGGGTCTCCTACGAGCAGTACTTC.

In regard to this clonotype: This may be a read error, as it is one base from a much larger clone. The rearrangement links TRBV6-5 to TRBJ2-7; the match to TRBD1 covers 9 bases. The length of the CDR3 is 14 residues. From germline, CDR1 is MNHEY and CDR2 SVGAGI. DNA for the CDR3: TGTGCCAGCAGTTGGACAGGGGCTACCTACGAGCAGTGCTTC. Encoded protein: CASSWTGATYEQCF.